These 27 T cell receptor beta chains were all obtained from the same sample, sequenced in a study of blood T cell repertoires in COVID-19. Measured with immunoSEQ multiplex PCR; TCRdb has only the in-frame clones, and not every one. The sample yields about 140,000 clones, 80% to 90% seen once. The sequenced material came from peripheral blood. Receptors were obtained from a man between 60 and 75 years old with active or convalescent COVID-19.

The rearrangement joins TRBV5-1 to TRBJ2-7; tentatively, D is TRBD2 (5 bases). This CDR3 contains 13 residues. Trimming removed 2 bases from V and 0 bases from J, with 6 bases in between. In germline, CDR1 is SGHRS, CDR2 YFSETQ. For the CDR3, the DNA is TGCGCCAGCAGCTTTGGAGGCTCCTACGAGCAGTACTTC. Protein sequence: CASSFGGSYEQYF.

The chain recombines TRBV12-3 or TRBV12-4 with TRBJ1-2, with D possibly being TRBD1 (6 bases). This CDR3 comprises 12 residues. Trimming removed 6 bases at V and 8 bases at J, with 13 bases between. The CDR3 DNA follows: TGTGCCAGCAGAGTGACAGGAGGAGGCTACACCTTC. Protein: CASRVTGGGYTF.

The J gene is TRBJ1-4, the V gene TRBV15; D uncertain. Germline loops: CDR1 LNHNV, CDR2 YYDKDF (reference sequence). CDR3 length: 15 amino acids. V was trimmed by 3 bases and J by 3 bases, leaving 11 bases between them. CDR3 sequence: CATSSSRLSNEKLFF. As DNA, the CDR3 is TGTGCCACCAGCAGCTCCAGGCTGTCTAATGAAAAACTGTTTTTT.

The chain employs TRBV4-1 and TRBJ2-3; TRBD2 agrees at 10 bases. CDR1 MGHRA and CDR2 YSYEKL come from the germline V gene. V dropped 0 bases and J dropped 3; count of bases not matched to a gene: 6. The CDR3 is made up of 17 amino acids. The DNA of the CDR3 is TGCGCCAGCAGCCAAGATCCTAGCGGGGGCCCTACAGATACGCAGTATTTT. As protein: CASSQDPSGGPTDTQYF.

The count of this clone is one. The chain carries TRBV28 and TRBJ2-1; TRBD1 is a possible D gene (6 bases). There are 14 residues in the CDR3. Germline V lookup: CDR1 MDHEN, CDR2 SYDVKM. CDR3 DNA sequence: TGTGCGACCCGGGACACCCCTTCCCAGGCTGAGCAGTTCTTC. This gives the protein CATRDTPSQAEQFF.

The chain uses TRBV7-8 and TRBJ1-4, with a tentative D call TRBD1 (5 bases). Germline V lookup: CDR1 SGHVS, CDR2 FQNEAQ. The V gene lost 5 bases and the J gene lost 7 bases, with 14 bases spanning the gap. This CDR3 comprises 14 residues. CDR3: CASSRDRASEKLFF. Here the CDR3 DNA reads TGTGCCAGCAGCCGAGACAGAGCAAGTGAAAAACTGTTTTTT.

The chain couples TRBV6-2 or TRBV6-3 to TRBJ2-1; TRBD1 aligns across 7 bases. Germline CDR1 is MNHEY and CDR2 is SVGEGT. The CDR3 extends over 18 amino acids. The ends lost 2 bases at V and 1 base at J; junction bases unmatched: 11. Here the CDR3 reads CASSYTQGRPRSYNEQFF. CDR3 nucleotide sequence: TGTGCCAGCAGTTACACACAGGGGCGACCCCGTTCCTACAATGAGCAGTTCTTC.

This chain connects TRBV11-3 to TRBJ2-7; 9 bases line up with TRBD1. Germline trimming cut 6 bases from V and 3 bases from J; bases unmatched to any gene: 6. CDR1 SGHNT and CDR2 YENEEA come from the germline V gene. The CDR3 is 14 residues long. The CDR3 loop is CASRRTGDIYEQYF. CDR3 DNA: TGTGCCAGCAGGCGGACAGGGGATATCTACGAGCAGTACTTC. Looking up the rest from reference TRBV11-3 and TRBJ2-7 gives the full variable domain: EAGVVQSPRYKIIEKKQPVAFWCNPISGHNTLYWYLQNLGQGPELLIRYENEEAVDDSQLPKDRFSAERLKGVDSTLKIQPAELGDSAVYLCASRRTGDIYEQYFGPGTRLTVT.

The CDR3 DNA is TGTGCCAGCTCACCAGGGACAGGACGGAACACTGAAGCTTTCTTT. This gives the protein CASSPGTGRNTEAFF. The V gene is TRBV18, the J gene TRBJ1-1; the match to TRBD1 covers 8 bases. The CDR3 totals 15 residues. Germline values: CDR1 KGHSH, CDR2 LQKENI. V was pared by 2 bases and J by 1 base, with 3 bases of the junction left unmatched.

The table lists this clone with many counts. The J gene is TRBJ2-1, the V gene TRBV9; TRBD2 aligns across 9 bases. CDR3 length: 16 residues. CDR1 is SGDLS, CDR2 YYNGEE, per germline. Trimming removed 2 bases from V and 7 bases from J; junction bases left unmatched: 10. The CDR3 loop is CASSVSSGGGGNEQFF. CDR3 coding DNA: TGTGCCAGCAGCGTCAGTAGCGGGGGCGGGGGAAATGAGCAGTTCTTC.

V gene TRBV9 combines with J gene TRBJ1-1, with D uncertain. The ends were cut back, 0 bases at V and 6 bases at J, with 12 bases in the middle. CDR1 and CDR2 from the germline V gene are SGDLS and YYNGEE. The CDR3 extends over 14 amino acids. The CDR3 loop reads CASSVAIGASEAFF. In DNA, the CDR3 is TGTGCCAGCAGCGTAGCTATAGGAGCCTCTGAAGCTTTCTTT.

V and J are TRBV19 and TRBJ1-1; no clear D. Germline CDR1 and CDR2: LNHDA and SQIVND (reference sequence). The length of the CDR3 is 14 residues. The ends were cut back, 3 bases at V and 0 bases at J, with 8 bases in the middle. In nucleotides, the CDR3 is TGTGCCAGTAGTATCGGGGAGCTGAACACTGAAGCTTTCTTT. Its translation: CASSIGELNTEAFF.

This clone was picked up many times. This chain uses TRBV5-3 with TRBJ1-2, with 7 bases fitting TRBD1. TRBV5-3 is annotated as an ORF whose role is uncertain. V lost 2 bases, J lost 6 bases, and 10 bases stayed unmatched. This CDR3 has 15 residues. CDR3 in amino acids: CARSFQQDRWNGYTF. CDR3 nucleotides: TGTGCCAGAAGCTTCCAGCAGGACAGGTGGAATGGCTACACCTTC.

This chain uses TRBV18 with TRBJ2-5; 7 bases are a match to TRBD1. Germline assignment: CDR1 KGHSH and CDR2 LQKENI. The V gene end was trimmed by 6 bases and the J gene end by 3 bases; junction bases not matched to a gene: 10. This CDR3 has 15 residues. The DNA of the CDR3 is TGTGCCAGCTCTGCCGGCCGTACAGGGGAAGAGACCCAGTACTTC. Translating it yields CASSAGRTGEETQYF.

The CDR3 nucleotides are TGTGCCAGCAGCTTAAACAGAGAAGCTTTCTTT. It yields the protein CASSLNREAFF. This chain uses TRBV11-3 with TRBJ1-1; D uncertain. The V end was cut by 2 bases, the J end by 8 bases, with 6 bases between. CDR1 is SGHNT, CDR2 YENEEA, per germline. The CDR3 runs to 11 residues.

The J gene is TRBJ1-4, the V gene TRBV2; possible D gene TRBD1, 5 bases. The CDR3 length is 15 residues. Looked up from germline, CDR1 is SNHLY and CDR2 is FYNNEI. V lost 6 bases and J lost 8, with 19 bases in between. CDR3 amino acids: CASRSTGIRGEKLFF. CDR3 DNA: TGTGCCAGCAGGTCGACGGGGATACGGGGGGAAAAACTGTTTTTT.

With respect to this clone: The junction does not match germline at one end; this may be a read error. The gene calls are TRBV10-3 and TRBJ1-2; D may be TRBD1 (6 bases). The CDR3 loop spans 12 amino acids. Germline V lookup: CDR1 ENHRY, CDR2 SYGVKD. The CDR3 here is CAISESKDSQNF. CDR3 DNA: TGTGCCATCAGTGAGTCTAAGGACAGCCAGAACTTC.

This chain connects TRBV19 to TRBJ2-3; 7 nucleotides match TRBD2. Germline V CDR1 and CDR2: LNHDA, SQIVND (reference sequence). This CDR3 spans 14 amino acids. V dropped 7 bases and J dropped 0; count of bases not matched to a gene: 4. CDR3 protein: CASTRGDSTDTQYF. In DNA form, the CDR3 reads TGTGCCAGTACCCGGGGGGACAGCACAGATACGCAGTATTTT.

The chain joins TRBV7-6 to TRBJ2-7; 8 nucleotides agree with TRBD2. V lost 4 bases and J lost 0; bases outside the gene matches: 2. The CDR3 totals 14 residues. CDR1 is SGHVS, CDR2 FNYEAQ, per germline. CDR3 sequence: CASSSGTSSYEQYF. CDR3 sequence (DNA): TGTGCCAGCAGCTCCGGGACTAGCTCCTACGAGCAGTACTTC. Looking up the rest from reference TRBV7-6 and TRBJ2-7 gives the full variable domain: GAGVSQSPRYKVTKRGQDVALRCDPISGHVSLYWYRQALGQGPEFLTYFNYEAQQDKSGLPNDRFSAERPEGSISTLTIQRTEQRDSAMYRCASSSGTSSYEQYFGPGTRLTVT.

CDR3 in DNA: TGTGCCAGCAGTTACAGGGACACCTACGAGCAGTACGTC. It is translated as CASSYRDTYEQYV. The J gene is TRBJ2-7, the V gene TRBV6-2 or TRBV6-3; D perhaps matches TRBD1 (6 bases). CDR3 size: 13 residues. Germline lookup yields CDR1 MNHEY and CDR2 SVGEGT. Trimming took 2 bases from V and 2 from J, leaving 7 bases between them.

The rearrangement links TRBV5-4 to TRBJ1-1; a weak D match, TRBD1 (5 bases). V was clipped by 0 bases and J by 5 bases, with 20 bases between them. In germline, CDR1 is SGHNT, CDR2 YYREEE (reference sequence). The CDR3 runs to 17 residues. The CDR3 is CASSLDVGAGILTEAFF. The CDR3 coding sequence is TGTGCCAGCAGCTTGGACGTTGGGGCAGGGATTTTGACTGAAGCTTTCTTT.

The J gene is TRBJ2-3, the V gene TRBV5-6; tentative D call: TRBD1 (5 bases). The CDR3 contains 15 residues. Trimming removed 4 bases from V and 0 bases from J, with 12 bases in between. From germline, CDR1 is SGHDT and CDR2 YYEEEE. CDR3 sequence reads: CASSPMTVSTDTQYF. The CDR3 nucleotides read TGTGCCAGCAGCCCGATGACAGTCAGCACAGATACGCAGTATTTT.

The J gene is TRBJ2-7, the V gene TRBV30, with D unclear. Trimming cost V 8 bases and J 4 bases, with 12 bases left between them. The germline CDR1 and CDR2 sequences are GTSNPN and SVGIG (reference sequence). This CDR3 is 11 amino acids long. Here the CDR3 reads CALTENYEQYF. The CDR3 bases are TGTGCCCTTACGGAGAATTACGAGCAGTACTTC.

The CDR3 DNA sequence: TGTGCCAGCAGCTCCTGGCGGGGCCCCTATGGCTACACCTTC. Its protein product is CASSSWRGPYGYTF. The chain employs TRBV7-6 and TRBJ1-2, with a possible D match to TRBD1 (5 bases). This CDR3 has 14 residues. V lost 4 bases, J lost 4 bases, and 13 bases lay in between. The germline gives CDR1 SGHVS, CDR2 FNYEAQ.

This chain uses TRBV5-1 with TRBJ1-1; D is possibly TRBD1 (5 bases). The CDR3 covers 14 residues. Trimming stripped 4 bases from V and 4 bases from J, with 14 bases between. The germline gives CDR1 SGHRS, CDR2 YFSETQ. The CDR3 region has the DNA TGCGCCAGCAGCGGGGCCCAGGGAGGCACTGAAGCTTTCTTT. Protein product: CASSGAQGGTEAFF.

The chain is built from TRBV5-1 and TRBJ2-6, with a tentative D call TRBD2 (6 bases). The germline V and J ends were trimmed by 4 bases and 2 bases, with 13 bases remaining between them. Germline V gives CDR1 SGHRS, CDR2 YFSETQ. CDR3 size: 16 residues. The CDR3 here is CASSPGTLPGANVLTF. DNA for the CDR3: TGCGCCAGCAGCCCCGGGACTTTACCTGGGGCCAACGTCCTGACTTTC.

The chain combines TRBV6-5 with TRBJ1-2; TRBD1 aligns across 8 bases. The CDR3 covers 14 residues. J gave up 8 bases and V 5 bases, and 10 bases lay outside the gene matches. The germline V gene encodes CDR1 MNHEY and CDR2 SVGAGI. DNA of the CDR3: TGTGCCAGCAGTCCTGGGACAGGTGTGCGGGGCTACACCTTC. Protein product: CASSPGTGVRGYTF.